This TCR beta chain was captured by sequencing in a study of metastatic and nonmetastatic thyroid tumors. Study-wide background: Patients with malignant and benign thyroid disease provided blood and tumor or nodule tissue, whose repertoires were compared.

This clone was found a few times. What it binds is not known. Per germline, CDR1 MNHNS and CDR2 SASEGT. The germline V and J ends were trimmed by 2 bases and 6 bases, with 13 bases remaining between them. This CDR3 region has 14 residues. Ahead of thyroid surgery, no patient had received treatment of any kind. TCRdb re-called the PCR reads through MiXCR. In the table there are 23,000 or so clones, about a quarter of which are singletons. Study outcomes and limitations: Malignant tumors reportedly showed significantly higher TCR beta diversity than benign nodules in both blood and tumor.

V gene TRBV6-1 combines with J gene TRBJ1-2; a possible D gene is TRBD1 (5 bases). The specimen was blood. The clonotype originates from a female donor with papillary thyroid cancer or a benign thyroid nodule (not recorded which). Some clones in this sample may be carry-over from other donors' samples. The CDR3 nucleotides read TGTGCCAGCAGTGAACTCCTTTGGGGGGATGGCTACACCTTC. Translation gives CASSELLWGDGYTF.